This T cell receptor (beta chain) was sequenced during a study of vaccination effects on CD4 cells after COVID-19. About this clone itself: Its matching antigen is unknown.

Germline V gene lookup returns CDR1 LGHDT and CDR2 YNNKEL (reference sequence). Trimming at V came to 1 base and at J to 7 bases, leaving 0 bases not matched to a gene. This CDR3 region has 13 residues. Clones were read by immunoSEQ multiplex PCR, and TCRdb kept only the in-frame ones, dropping some. The sample has fewer than 30,000 clones; 55% to 75% are singletons. Sequencing followed a ViraFEST assay step that expanded antigen-specific CD4+ T cells with viral peptide pools. Having been cultured for around ten days, the cells underwent CD4+ T cell isolation. In the vaccine recipients, nucleocapsid antibodies were negative and there was no prior SARS-CoV-2 infection.

The sequenced sample was CD4+ T cells from PBMCs cultured with SARS-CoV-2 spike peptides, obtained before COVID-19 vaccination. The genes are TRBV3-1 (or the pseudogene TRBV3-2) and TRBJ2-2, with 7 bases fitting TRBD2. This clonotype was obtained from a human donor who received a COVID-19 vaccine. CDR3 in amino acids: CASSQVAGGELFF. The CDR3 DNA reads as TGTGCCAGCAGCCAAGTAGCGGGCGGGGAGCTGTTTTTT.